Listed here are 13 T cell receptor beta chains from one sample, sequenced in a study of blood T cell repertoires in COVID-19. Libraries were prepared by immunoSEQ multiplex PCR; TCRdb keeps only in-frame clonotypes and omits some of them. The sample yields over 30,000 clones, almost 90% seen once. Sequenced input: peripheral blood. Receptors were obtained from a human donor in a cohort sampled during active COVID-19.

This clone was counted a single time. The chain uses TRBV6-1 and TRBJ2-4; TRBD2 might be the D (6 bases). The germline CDR1 and CDR2 sequences are MNHNS and SASEGT. V was clipped by 1 base and J by 2 bases, with 15 bases between them. The CDR3 is made up of 17 amino acids. The CDR3 region has the DNA TGTGCCAGCAGTGAAGTCGGAGGGGAAAATTCCAAAAACATTCAGTACTTC. This translates into CASSEVGGENSKNIQYF.

In this sample, this clone turned up once. The chain is built from TRBV6-5 and TRBJ2-2; 12 bases match TRBD1. Germline assignment: CDR1 MNHEY and CDR2 SVGAGI. V dropped 8 bases and J dropped 6; count of bases not matched to a gene: 7. The CDR3 consists of 15 residues. In nucleotides, the CDR3 is TGTGCCAGCTCCCTCGGGACAGGGGGCTCCGGGGAGCTGTTTTTT. This gives the protein CASSLGTGGSGELFF.

The chain links TRBV5-4 to TRBJ2-5; D call uncertain. Trimming cost V 4 bases and J 4 bases, with 11 bases left between them. The CDR3 extends over 13 amino acids. The V gene's germline CDR1 is SGHNT and CDR2 YYREEE (reference sequence). CDR3 nucleotides: TGTGCCAGCAGCGTCAACAGTGCAGAGACCCAGTACTTC. Its translation: CASSVNSAETQYF.

This chain links TRBV20-1 with TRBJ2-3; TRBD2 matches 8 bases. CDR1 is DFQATT, CDR2 SNEGSKA, per germline (reference sequence). This CDR3 region has 16 residues. J gave up 4 bases and V 3 bases, and 12 bases lay outside the gene matches. The CDR3 reads CSASRRPGGEADTQYF. CDR3 DNA: TGCAGTGCTAGTCGCCGTCCGGGGGGGGAAGCAGATACGCAGTATTTT.

The chain joins TRBV10-2 to TRBJ2-7; no reliable D call. Germline V lookup: CDR1 WSHSY, CDR2 SAAADI. The CDR3 consists of 14 residues. V lost 5 bases to trimming and J lost 6 bases, with 17 bases between them. The CDR3 spells CASSRVSQLPEQYF. CDR3 in DNA: TGCGCCAGCAGTCGAGTTTCCCAACTACCCGAGCAGTACTTC.

V and J are TRBV6-2 or TRBV6-3 and TRBJ1-2; D perhaps matches TRBD1 (6 bases). Germline V gene lookup returns CDR1 MNHEY and CDR2 SVGEGT. V lost 4 bases, J lost 3 bases, and 18 bases lay in between. CDR3 length: 16 amino acids. The CDR3 loop reads CASSSSLQGTDYGYTF. The CDR3 DNA follows: TGTGCCAGCAGTTCTTCCCTACAGGGAACAGACTATGGCTACACCTTC.

The V gene is TRBV6-5, the J gene TRBJ1-5, with 11 bases fitting TRBD1. The CDR3 totals 15 residues. Germline CDR1 is MNHEY and CDR2 is SVGAGI. Unmatched junction bases numbered 6, after V lost 5 bases and J lost 6 bases. The CDR3 spells CASSPRTGGGQPQHF. In nucleotides, the CDR3 is TGTGCCAGCAGTCCCCGGACAGGGGGCGGTCAGCCCCAGCATTTT.

This sequence joins TRBV7-3 and TRBJ1-1, with a tentative D call TRBD1 (6 bases). In germline, CDR1 is SGHTA, CDR2 FQGTGA. There are 15 residues in the CDR3. V lost 6 bases to trimming and J lost 0 bases, with 14 bases between them. CDR3 protein: CASSLDSYMNTEAFF. The CDR3 DNA is TGTGCCAGCAGTCTGGACAGCTACATGAACACTGAAGCTTTCTTT.

This clone was picked up a small number of times. This chain connects TRBV6-2 or TRBV6-3 to TRBJ1-5; D is undetermined. The V gene lost 4 bases and the J gene lost 1 base, with 14 bases spanning the gap. Germline V gene sequence: CDR1 MNHEY, CDR2 SVGEGT. The CDR3 has 16 residues. The CDR3 sequence: CASSSDRVTSNQPQHF. The DNA of the CDR3 is TGTGCCAGCAGTTCCGACCGGGTAACGAGCAATCAGCCCCAGCATTTT.

The chain joins TRBV6-2 or TRBV6-3 to TRBJ1-6; 9 bases are a match to TRBD1. After removal of 4 bases from V and 8 bases from J, the junction contained 9 bases not matched to a gene. This CDR3 is built from 16 residues. Looked up from germline, CDR1 is MNHEY and CDR2 is SVGEGT. The chain's CDR3 is CASSSLPGQGYSPLHF. CDR3 in DNA: TGTGCCAGCAGTTCCCTCCCGGGACAGGGATATTCACCCCTCCACTTT.

The genes are TRBV5-1 and TRBJ2-7; tentative D call: TRBD1 (6 bases). V was shortened by 0 bases and J by 0 bases, with 10 bases between the two germline ends. The CDR3 is 15 amino acids. CDR1 SGHRS and CDR2 YFSETQ come from the germline V gene. CDR3 sequence: CASSLGSGASYEQYF. DNA of the CDR3: TGCGCCAGCAGCTTGGGCTCAGGGGCCTCCTACGAGCAGTACTTC.

V gene TRBV12-5 combines with J gene TRBJ2-7, with TRBD1 identical over 8 bases. Germline lookup yields CDR1 LGHNT and CDR2 FRNRAP. This CDR3 has 15 amino acids. The junction had 7 bases not matched to a gene; V was cut back by 6 bases and J by 0 bases. The CDR3 spells CASGPTGGNSYEQYF. For the CDR3, the DNA is TGTGCTAGTGGACCAACAGGGGGTAACTCCTACGAGCAGTACTTC.

The CDR3 DNA sequence: TGTGCCAGCAGCCCCAGGGGGCTGGGCACTGAAGCTTTCTTT. It codes for CASSPRGLGTEAFF. V and J are TRBV7-9 and TRBJ1-1, with 8 bases matching TRBD1. CDR3 length equals 14 residues. The germline V gene has CDR1 SEHNR and CDR2 FQNEAQ (reference sequence). V trimming: 5 bases; J trimming: 4 bases; junction bases outside the gene matches: 6. Full variable domain (remainder filled in from reference TRBV7-9 and TRBJ1-1): DTGVSQNPRHKITKRGQNVTFRCDPISEHNRLYWYRQTLGQGPEFLTYFQNEAQLEKSRLLSDRFSAERPKGSFSTLEIQRTEQGDSAMYLCASSPRGLGTEAFFGQGTRLTVV.